The text below deals with one T cell receptor (beta chain). The record originates from a study of blood T cell repertoires in COVID-19. Looked up from germline, CDR1 is MDHEN and CDR2 is SYDVKM. V was trimmed by 6 bases and J by 5 bases, leaving 11 bases between them. The CDR3 length is 14 residues. This table comes from immunoSEQ multiplex PCR, and its TCRdb copy is limited to in-frame clones, with some not included. This sample has over 150,000 clones; 65% to 90% occur once, and the top ten carry approximately 13%. J is TRBJ1-6 and V is TRBV28, with D hard to call. Sequenced input: peripheral blood. The clonotype originates from a human donor in a cohort sampled during active COVID-19. The CDR3 DNA reads as TGTGCCAGCAGCCTACCGAACCATAATTCACCCCTCCACTTT. Its protein product is CASSLPNHNSPLHF.